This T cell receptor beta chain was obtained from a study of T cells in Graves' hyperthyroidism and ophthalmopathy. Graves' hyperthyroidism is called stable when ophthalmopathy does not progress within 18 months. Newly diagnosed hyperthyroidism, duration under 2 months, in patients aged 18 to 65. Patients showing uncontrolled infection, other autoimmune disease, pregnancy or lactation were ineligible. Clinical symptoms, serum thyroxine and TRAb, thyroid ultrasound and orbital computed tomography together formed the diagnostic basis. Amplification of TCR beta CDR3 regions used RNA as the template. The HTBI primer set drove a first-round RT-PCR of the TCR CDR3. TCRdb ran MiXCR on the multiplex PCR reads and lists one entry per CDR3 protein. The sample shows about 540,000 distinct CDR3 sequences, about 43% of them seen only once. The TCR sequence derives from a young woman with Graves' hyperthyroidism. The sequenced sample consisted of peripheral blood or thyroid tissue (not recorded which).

The CDR3 bases are TGCAGCGTTGAAGGGGGCAGAACGAACACCGGGGAGCTGTTTTTT. This encodes CSVEGGRTNTGELFF. The V call is TRBV29-1, the J call TRBJ2-2, with D tentatively TRBD1 (5 bases). CDR3 length: 15 residues. Germline lookup yields CDR1 SQVTM and CDR2 ANQGSEA. The V gene lost 1 base and the J gene lost 0 bases, with 9 bases spanning the gap.